These 7 T cell receptor beta chains were all obtained from the same sample, sequenced in a study of T cell responses to AZD1222 COVID-19 vaccine. Some clones are missing from TCRdb's copy, which holds only in-frame ones; the method was immunoSEQ multiplex PCR. Of 130,000 or so clones listed, over 75% are singletons. This specimen was peripheral blood, taken 28 days after the second AZD1222 dose. These receptors were collected from an adult who received the AZD1222 COVID-19 vaccine.

The chain combines TRBV19 with TRBJ2-1; no definite D call. Trimming shortened V by 5 bases and J by 6 bases, and 8 bases separated the two germline ends. The CDR3 covers 12 residues. In germline, CDR1 is LNHDA, CDR2 SQIVND (reference sequence). The CDR3 nucleotides are TGTGCCAGTAGTTACCTGGGCAATGAGCAGTTCTTC. Its protein product is CASSYLGNEQFF.

This sequence joins TRBV27 and TRBJ2-2; 12 bases line up with TRBD2. After removal of 8 bases from V and 6 bases from J, the junction contained 7 bases not matched to a gene. The V gene's germline CDR1 is MNHEY and CDR2 SMNVEV (reference sequence). The length of the CDR3 is 15 residues. Written as DNA, the CDR3 is TGTGCCAGCCACGGACTAGCGGGGCCGGCCGGGGAGCTGTTTTTT. Translating gives CASHGLAGPAGELFF.

This sequence joins TRBV6-5 and TRBJ1-2; D remains ambiguous. The CDR3 runs to 15 residues. Trimming shortened V by 10 bases and J by 1 base, and 19 bases separated the two germline ends. Germline V gene lookup returns CDR1 MNHEY and CDR2 SVGAGI. The CDR3 region has the DNA TGTGCCACAACCCCGGGAGCCACATTTAACTATGGCTACACCTTC. This sequence encodes CATTPGATFNYGYTF.

The gene calls are TRBV19 and TRBJ2-7, with TRBD1 as a possible D gene (6 bases). This CDR3 is built from 14 residues. Per the germline V gene, CDR1 is LNHDA and CDR2 is SQIVND (reference sequence). Between the trimmed V and J ends, which lost 5 bases and 2 bases, there was a span of 13 bases. The CDR3 DNA reads TGTGCCAGTAGTTCCCCCGGGACAACCTACGAGCAGTACTTC. Protein sequence: CASSSPGTTYEQYF.

This chain joins TRBV30 and TRBJ2-1, with 12 bases identical to TRBD2. The junction had 4 bases not matched to a gene; V was cut back by 2 bases and J by 5 bases. Germline V gene data show CDR1 as GTSNPN and CDR2 as SVGIG (reference sequence). The CDR3 extends over 15 amino acids. The CDR3 DNA is TGTGCCTGGAGTCGGGGACTAGCGGGTAACAATGAGCAGTTCTTC. Protein: CAWSRGLAGNNEQFF. Complete variable domain (other parts from reference TRBV30 and TRBJ2-1): SQTIHQWPATLVQPVGSPLSLECTVEGTSNPNLYWYRQAAGRGLQLLFYSVGIGQISSEVPQNLSASRPQDRQFILSSKKLLLSDSGFYLCAWSRGLAGNNEQFFGPGTRLTVL.

This chain connects TRBV7-8 to TRBJ2-5, with D unclear. Germline lookup yields CDR1 SGHVS and CDR2 FQNEAQ. The CDR3 extends over 14 amino acids. The V end lost 3 bases, the J end lost 0 bases, and 8 bases lay between the germline ends. The CDR3 bases are TGTGCCAGCAGCTTGGGTAGAGACCAAGAGACCCAGTACTTC. The encoded protein is CASSLGRDQETQYF. The full variable domain, with the rest looked up from reference TRBV7-8 and TRBJ2-5, is GAGVSQSPRYKVAKRGQDVALRCDPISGHVSLFWYQQALGQGPEFLTYFQNEAQLDKSGLPSDRFFAERPEGSVSTLKIQRTQQEDSAVYLCASSLGRDQETQYFGPGTRLLVL.

The chain employs TRBV2 and TRBJ1-2; D gene ambiguous. Germline CDR1 is SNHLY and CDR2 is FYNNEI. CDR3 length: 12 residues. Deletions cut 7 bases from V and 8 bases from J, with 14 bases between. CDR3 in DNA: TGTGCCAGCAACGGCCTGTCTAGAGGCTACACCTTC. Its protein is CASNGLSRGYTF.